Shown below are 31 T cell receptor beta chains from a single sample sequenced in a study of blood T cell repertoires in COVID-19 (dated by TCRdb to 2018 to 2021). Receptor amplification or capture employed the immunoSEQ multiplex PCR assay. Sourced from immuneACCESS, this table was stored by TCRdb with only in-frame sequences that have V and J called. A share of the clones is absent; for the studies checked, an unresolved V gene accounts for under half, and the remainder has no known explanation. This sample gives 110,000 to 150,000 clones in total; about 80% of them show up just once. Of the sample, more than 2.5% is held by the ten largest clones. The sequenced material came from peripheral blood. These receptors originate from a woman aged 80 or older with acute or convalescent COVID-19.

J is TRBJ2-1 and V is TRBV3-1 (or the pseudogene TRBV3-2); TRBD2 matches at 15 bases. The CDR3 is 17 residues long. V lost 3 bases, J lost 5 bases, and 5 bases stayed unmatched. Germline V gene lookup returns CDR1 LGHDT and CDR2 YNNKEL (reference sequence). The CDR3, as DNA: TGTGCCAGCAGCCACGGGACTAGCGGGGGGCATGACAATGAGCAGTTCTTC. Its protein is CASSHGTSGGHDNEQFF.

This chain connects TRBV18 to TRBJ1-1; 8 bases agree with TRBD1. CDR1 is KGHSH and CDR2 is LQKENI in the germline V gene. The ends lost 2 bases at V and 7 bases at J; junction bases unmatched: 0. The CDR3 is made up of 12 amino acids. The CDR3 DNA reads TGTGCCAGCTCACCAGGACAGGGTGAAGCTTTCTTT. It encodes CASSPGQGEAFF. The full variable domain, rest sourced from reference TRBV18 and TRBJ1-1, is NAGVMQNPRHLVRRRGQEARLRCSPMKGHSHVYWYRQLPEEGLKFMVYLQKENIIDESGMPKERFSAEFPKEGPSILRIQQVVRGDSAAYFCASSPGQGEAFFGQGTRLTVV.

The sample holds one count of this clone. The chain recombines TRBV4-2 with TRBJ1-1; 9 nucleotides line up with TRBD1. V trimming: 6 bases; J trimming: 3 bases; junction bases outside the gene matches: 5. Germline CDR1 reads LGHNA; CDR2 reads YNFKEQ. The CDR3 is 14 amino acids. The CDR3 spells CASSRTGADTEAFF. CDR3 nucleotides: TGTGCCAGCAGTCGGACAGGGGCAGACACTGAAGCTTTCTTT.

CDR3 in DNA: TGTGCCAGCAGCCAAACCGGGACAGGGATCAATCAGCCCCAGCATTTT. The encoded protein is CASSQTGTGINQPQHF. This chain joins TRBV3-1 (or the pseudogene TRBV3-2) and TRBJ1-5; 9 bases are shared with TRBD1. Unmatched junction bases numbered 5, after V lost 2 bases and J lost 3 bases. CDR1 is LGHDT and CDR2 is YNNKEL in the germline V gene (reference sequence). The CDR3 sequence is 16 residues long.

V gene TRBV2 combines with J gene TRBJ1-2, with 7 bases that match TRBD1. The length of the CDR3 is 16 residues. CDR1 and CDR2 from the germline V gene are SNHLY and FYNNEI. The V segment lost 0 bases and the J segment 3 bases; nucleotides outside the gene matches: 7. The CDR3 sequence: CASSEAQGVPDYGYTF. The CDR3, as DNA: TGTGCCAGCAGTGAAGCGCAGGGGGTTCCTGACTATGGCTACACCTTC.

The rearrangement uses TRBV7-2 and TRBJ2-1; 9 nucleotides agree with TRBD2. The CDR3 runs to 16 residues. Germline assignment: CDR1 SGHTA and CDR2 FQGNSA. V was clipped by 0 bases and J by 2 bases; unmatched bases: 2. The CDR3 nucleotides are TGTGCCAGCAGCTTAGCCGGCGGGGGGGCCTACAATGAGCAGTTCTTC. Translation gives CASSLAGGGAYNEQFF.

This clone is a singleton in its sample. The gene calls are TRBV14 and TRBJ1-6, with D possibly TRBD1 on 5 matching bases. Germline values: CDR1 SGHDN, CDR2 FVKESK. V was clipped by 3 bases and J by 4 bases, with 13 bases between them. The CDR3 loop spans 16 amino acids. The CDR3, as DNA: TGTGCCAGCAGCCATAACAGGAGACGGTATAATTCACCCCTCCACTTT. Translated, it gives CASSHNRRRYNSPLHF.

The rearrangement joins TRBV19 to TRBJ1-1; a weak D match, TRBD1 (5 bases). Germline V gene data show CDR1 as LNHDA and CDR2 as SQIVND (reference sequence). V lost 1 base to trimming and J lost 5 bases, with 14 bases between them. This CDR3 region has 15 residues. This CDR3 reads CASSIGDLGGTEAFF. CDR3 nucleotide sequence: TGTGCCAGTAGTATAGGGGATCTGGGGGGTACTGAAGCTTTCTTT.

The chain recombines TRBV5-8 with TRBJ1-5; TRBD1 agrees at 8 bases. CDR1 and CDR2 from the germline V gene are SGHTS and YDEGEE. Trimming took 6 bases from V and 3 from J; bases not matched to a gene: 14. The CDR3 runs 17 residues. The DNA for the CDR3 is TGTGCCAGCACTCCGCGTGCGCAGGGGGCTTACAATCAGCCCCAGCATTTT. Translating gives CASTPRAQGAYNQPQHF.

The chain recombines TRBV6-5 with TRBJ1-3, with 8 nucleotides matching TRBD1. The trim removed 6 bases at V and 3 bases at J, leaving 1 base unmatched. The germline V gene encodes CDR1 MNHEY and CDR2 SVGAGI. The CDR3 is 13 amino acids. DNA for the CDR3: TGTGCCAGCAGGACAGGGGTTGGAAACACCATATATTTT. It is translated as CASRTGVGNTIYF.

This clone was recorded only once. The chain uses TRBV4-3 and TRBJ2-3; TRBD2 matches at 10 bases. This CDR3 has 18 residues. The V gene end was trimmed by 0 bases and the J gene end by 6 bases; junction bases not matched to a gene: 12. In germline, CDR1 is LGHNA, CDR2 YSLEER. CDR3 amino acids: CASSQDWASGGRRDTQYF. The CDR3 DNA reads as TGCGCCAGCAGCCAAGATTGGGCTAGCGGGGGACGAAGGGATACGCAGTATTTT.

The V call is TRBV5-4, the J call TRBJ1-5; D possibly corresponds to TRBD1 (6 bases). Germline loops: CDR1 SGHNT, CDR2 YYREEE (reference sequence). V was cut by 4 bases and J by 7 bases, with 15 bases left in between. The CDR3 extends over 14 amino acids. The CDR3 reads CASSVQGSGQPQHF. The CDR3 bases are TGTGCCAGCAGCGTACAGGGATCGGGACAGCCCCAGCATTTT.

This sequence joins TRBV5-4 and TRBJ1-2; 7 bases align to TRBD1. CDR1 is SGHNT, CDR2 YYREEE, per germline (reference sequence). This CDR3 has 13 residues. Trimming removed 5 bases from V and 8 bases from J; junction bases left unmatched: 9. This chain's CDR3 is CASRYRGQQGYTF. The CDR3 coding sequence is TGTGCCAGCAGATACAGGGGACAACAGGGCTACACCTTC. The entire variable domain, with the rest obtained from reference TRBV5-4 and TRBJ1-2, is as follows: ETGVTQSPTHLIKTRGQQVTLRCSSQSGHNTVSWYQQALGQGPQFIFQYYREEENGRGNFPPRFSGLQFPNYSSELNVNALELDDSALYLCASRYRGQQGYTFGSGTRLTVV.

A note on this clone: Germline is not matched at one junction end, which may reflect a read error. This chain joins TRBV27 and TRBJ1-2; a possible D gene is TRBD1 (6 bases). Per the germline V gene, CDR1 is MNHEY and CDR2 is SMNVEV (reference sequence). The CDR3 length is 12 residues. The CDR3 DNA is TGTGCCAGCAGTCCATGGGGGGGACAACCCCGCTTC. Translating gives CASSPWGGQPRF.

V usage is TRBV6-5 and J usage is TRBJ1-1; 8 positions match TRBD1. The CDR3 consists of 14 residues. The trim removed 2 bases at V and 4 bases at J, leaving 3 bases unmatched. The germline V gene encodes CDR1 MNHEY and CDR2 SVGAGI. The CDR3 reads CASSYQGATTEAFF. CDR3 nucleotide sequence: TGTGCCAGCAGTTACCAGGGGGCAACCACTGAAGCTTTCTTT.

The gene calls are TRBV27 and TRBJ1-6; 8 bases are shared with TRBD1. The V and J ends lost 5 bases and 6 bases, in that order; junction bases with no gene match: 6. CDR1 and CDR2 from the germline V gene are MNHEY and SMNVEV (reference sequence). The CDR3 contains 15 residues. The chain's CDR3 is CASSPPGQVNSPLHF. The CDR3 DNA sequence: TGTGCCAGCAGTCCGCCGGGACAGGTTAATTCACCCCTCCACTTT.

The gene calls are TRBV9 and TRBJ1-4, with D tentatively TRBD1 (6 bases). The ends were cut back, 3 bases at V and 8 bases at J, with 11 bases in the middle. The CDR3 loop spans 13 amino acids. Germline lookup yields CDR1 SGDLS and CDR2 YYNGEE. The CDR3 is CASSAAQGEKLFF. The CDR3 coding sequence is TGTGCCAGCAGCGCCGCGCAGGGGGAAAAACTGTTTTTT.

The chain has TRBV7-2 and TRBJ1-5; 7 bases match TRBD1. CDR1 and CDR2 from the germline V gene are SGHTA and FQGNSA. J lost 0 bases, V lost 5 bases, and 7 bases had no gene match. CDR3 length: 16 residues. CDR3 region: CASSDDRAFSNQPQHF. CDR3 bases: TGTGCCAGCAGCGACGACAGGGCCTTTAGCAATCAGCCCCAGCATTTT.

This chain joins TRBV4-1 and TRBJ2-5, with TRBD1 identical over 11 bases. Germline lookup yields CDR1 MGHRA and CDR2 YSYEKL. J gave up 5 bases and V 0 bases, and 5 bases lay outside the gene matches. CDR3 size: 16 residues. The CDR3 bases are TGCGCCAGCAGCCAAGAACGGACAGGGGGCTGGGAGACCCAGTACTTC. This translates into CASSQERTGGWETQYF.

This sequence joins TRBV15 and TRBJ1-3; weak D call: TRBD1 (6 bases). The ends were cut back, 8 bases at V and 4 bases at J, with 12 bases in the middle. The CDR3 has 13 residues. Germline-derived CDR1 and CDR2 are LNHNV and YYDKDF (reference sequence). The CDR3 coding sequence is TGTGCCACCTCGGGGGGCAGCGGAAACACCATATATTTT. Its protein is CATSGGSGNTIYF.

The CDR3, as DNA: TGCGCCAGCAGCCAAGCCCCCTACTCTTCAACTAATGAAAAACTGTTTTTT. This gives the protein CASSQAPYSSTNEKLFF. The J gene is TRBJ1-4, the V gene TRBV4-1; D remains unclear. The CDR3 contains 17 residues. Germline CDR1 reads MGHRA; CDR2 reads YSYEKL. The V and J ends lost 1 base and 0 bases respectively, with 12 bases between them.

The V and J genes are TRBV6-2 or TRBV6-3 and TRBJ2-3; 10 bases agree with TRBD2. The length of the CDR3 is 17 residues. V lost 2 bases to trimming and J lost 0 bases; unmatched junction nucleotides: 5. CDR1 and CDR2 (germline): MNHEY, SVGEGT. Here the CDR3 DNA reads TGTGCCAGCAGTTACACTAGCGGGGCGACTAGCACAGATACGCAGTATTTT. It specifies CASSYTSGATSTDTQYF.

This clone was observed a single time. This chain joins TRBV7-3 and TRBJ1-2; TRBD1 aligns across 7 bases. The CDR3 is made up of 14 amino acids. V gave up 2 bases and J gave up 6 bases; unmatched junction bases: 6. Germline V gene data show CDR1 as SGHTA and CDR2 as FQGTGA. CDR3 DNA: TGTGCCAGCAGCTTATACAGGGGTGACGATGGCTACACCTTC. It codes for CASSLYRGDDGYTF.

The V gene is TRBV6-5, the J gene TRBJ1-2; TRBD1 aligns across 7 bases. CDR3 length: 13 residues. Germline V gene data show CDR1 as MNHEY and CDR2 as SVGAGI. V lost 8 bases, J lost 2 bases, and 5 bases stayed unmatched. DNA for the CDR3: TGTGCCAGCGAAGGCAGGGGGAACTATGGCTACACCTTC. Encoded protein: CASEGRGNYGYTF.

To note about this clone: A junction boundary mismatches the germline segment, possibly from a read error. Other DNA sequences from this sample encode an identical CDR3 as well. CDR3 protein: CASSSPSSYEQYF. The CDR3 nucleotides are TGTGCCAGCAGCTCCCCGAGCTCCTATGAGCAGTACTTC. This chain joins TRBV7-2 and TRBJ2-7; D is unclear. CDR3 length: 13 residues. From germline, CDR1 is SGHTA and CDR2 FQGNSA.

The rearrangement links TRBV5-1 to TRBJ1-2; no reliable D call. Trimming cost V 3 bases and J 8 bases, with 23 bases left between them. The CDR3 runs 16 residues. Germline loops: CDR1 SGHRS, CDR2 YFSETQ. The CDR3 nucleotides are TGCGCCAGCAGCTCCCGGGAGGTCGTGGATTTAAAAGGCTACACCTTC. Translated: CASSSREVVDLKGYTF.

In regard to this clone: Within the sample, other DNA sequences also encode this same CDR3. V gene TRBV5-1 combines with J gene TRBJ2-3, with D perhaps TRBD2 (5 bases). Germline values: CDR1 SGHRS, CDR2 YFSETQ. Trimming stripped 0 bases from V and 0 bases from J, with 5 bases between. This CDR3 is 14 amino acids long. The CDR3 coding sequence is TGCGCCAGCAGCTTGGGACTAAGCACAGATACGCAGTATTTT. Encoded protein: CASSLGLSTDTQYF.

The chain employs TRBV3-1 (or the pseudogene TRBV3-2) and TRBJ1-2; TRBD1 might be the D (5 bases). Germline assignment: CDR1 LGHDT and CDR2 YNNKEL (reference sequence). With 3 bases removed from V and 5 bases from J, the gap between germline ends came to 16 bases. The CDR3 is made up of 15 amino acids. This chain's CDR3 is CASSQVDSFGYGYTF. The CDR3 DNA is TGTGCCAGCAGCCAGGTTGACAGTTTCGGTTATGGCTACACCTTC.

The gene calls are TRBV5-1 and TRBJ2-2; 9 bases are shared with TRBD1. The germline V gene encodes CDR1 SGHRS and CDR2 YFSETQ. CDR3 length: 17 residues. After removal of 4 bases from V and 1 base from J, the junction contained 8 bases not matched to a gene. This CDR3 reads CASSRGTGHENTGELFF. The CDR3 nucleotides are TGCGCCAGCAGCCGAGGGACAGGGCATGAGAACACCGGGGAGCTGTTTTTT.

The CDR3 protein is CASRVGPHGELFF. The CDR3 DNA follows: TGTGCCAGCAGGGTGGGGCCCCACGGGGAGCTGTTTTTT. The chain combines TRBV5-4 with TRBJ2-2; D is perhaps TRBD1 (5 bases). Germline V gene lookup returns CDR1 SGHNT and CDR2 YYREEE (reference sequence). V was cut by 5 bases and J by 7 bases, with 12 bases left in between. CDR3 length equals 13 residues.

The CDR3 region is CASSLSLGGPETQYF. The CDR3 region has the DNA TGTGCCAGCAGCTTAAGTCTCGGGGGGCCGGAGACCCAGTACTTC. The V and J genes are TRBV7-6 and TRBJ2-5, with D perhaps TRBD2 (7 bases). Germline-derived CDR1 and CDR2 are SGHVS and FNYEAQ. The CDR3 is made up of 15 amino acids. V was cut by 2 bases and J by 5 bases, with 15 bases left in between.